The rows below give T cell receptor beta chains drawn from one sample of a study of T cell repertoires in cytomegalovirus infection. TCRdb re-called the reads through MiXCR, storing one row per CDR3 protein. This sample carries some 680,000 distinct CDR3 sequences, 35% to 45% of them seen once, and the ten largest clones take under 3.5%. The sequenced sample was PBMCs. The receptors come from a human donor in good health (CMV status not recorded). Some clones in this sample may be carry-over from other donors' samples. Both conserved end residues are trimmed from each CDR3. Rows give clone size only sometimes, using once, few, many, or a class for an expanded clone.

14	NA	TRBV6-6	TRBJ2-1	ASSYSGQPSYNEQF
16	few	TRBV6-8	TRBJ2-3	ASSYLGDLAPRTDTQY
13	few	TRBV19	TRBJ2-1	ASSIFRDPYNEQF
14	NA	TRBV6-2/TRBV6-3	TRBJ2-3	ASSYSASSPTDTQY
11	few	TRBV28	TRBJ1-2	AAYPTGGGGYT
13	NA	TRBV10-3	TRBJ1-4	AIRGTPGAEEKLF
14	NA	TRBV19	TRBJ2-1	ASSTHWGSSYNEQF
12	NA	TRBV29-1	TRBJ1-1	SVDGRGYYPEAF
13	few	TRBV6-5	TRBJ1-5	ATRDRGMGNQPQH
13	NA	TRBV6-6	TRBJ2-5	ASKSPGSLQETQY
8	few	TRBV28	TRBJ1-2	ASLRGGYT
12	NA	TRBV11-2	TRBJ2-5	ASSLISGIETQY
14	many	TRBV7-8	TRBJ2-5	ASSLVGYGLLETQY
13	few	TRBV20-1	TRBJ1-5	SASGAGSPNQPQH
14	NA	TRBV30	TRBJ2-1	AWVRDYPSMGNEQF
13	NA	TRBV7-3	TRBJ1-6	ASSVGDRLNSPLH
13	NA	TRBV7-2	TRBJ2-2	ASSPGLRKAGELF
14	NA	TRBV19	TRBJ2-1	ASSIGAGGPGDEQF
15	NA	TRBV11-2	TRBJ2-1	ASSLRLAATGYNEQF
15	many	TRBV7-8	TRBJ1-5	ASSSGTDFNSNQPQH
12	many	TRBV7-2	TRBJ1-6	ASSLTVRGSPLH
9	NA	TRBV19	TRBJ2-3	ASSTRDTQY
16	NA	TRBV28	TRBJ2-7	ASQISKGDTHSSYEQY
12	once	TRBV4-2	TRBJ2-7	VSSQVGESYEQY
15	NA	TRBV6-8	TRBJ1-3	ASSPNLLGNSGNTIY